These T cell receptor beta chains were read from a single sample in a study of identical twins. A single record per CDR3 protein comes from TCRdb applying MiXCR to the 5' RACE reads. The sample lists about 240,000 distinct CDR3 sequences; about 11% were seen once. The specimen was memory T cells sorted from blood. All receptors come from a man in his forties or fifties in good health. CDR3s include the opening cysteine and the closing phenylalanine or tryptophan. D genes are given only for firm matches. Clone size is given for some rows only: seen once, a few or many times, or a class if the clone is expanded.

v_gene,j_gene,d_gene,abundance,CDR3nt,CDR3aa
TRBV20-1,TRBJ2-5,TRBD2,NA,TGCAGTGCTCCCCTAGCGGGGAGCCAAGAGACCCAGTACTTC,CSAPLAGSQETQYF
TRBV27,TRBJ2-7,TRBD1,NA,TGTGCCAGCAGTTTATTGGTCTCGGGTGACAGGGTTGGTGAGCAGTACTTC,CASSLLVSGDRVGEQYF
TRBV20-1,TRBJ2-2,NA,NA,TGCAGTGCTAGGGGGAGGTCCGGGGAGCTGTTTTTT,CSARGRSGELFF
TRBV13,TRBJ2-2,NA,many,TGTGCCAGCAGCCTCGGACAGTTGATCACCGGGGAGCTGTTTTTT,CASSLGQLITGELFF
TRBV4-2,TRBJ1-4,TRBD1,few,TGTGCCAGCAGCCAAGAGCAGGGGACAGCAGGAAATGAAAAACTGTTTTTT,CASSQEQGTAGNEKLFF
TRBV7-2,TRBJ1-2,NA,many,TGTGCCAGCAGCTTAATGGGCGGTGGCTACACCTTC,CASSLMGGGYTF
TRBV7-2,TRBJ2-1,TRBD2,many,TGTGCCAGCAGCTTAGACAGGACTAGCGTCGGTGAGCAGTTCTTC,CASSLDRTSVGEQFF
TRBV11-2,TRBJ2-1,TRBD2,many,TGTGCCAGCAGCTTAAGACTAGCGGATTACCTATCCTACAATGAGCAGTTCTTC,CASSLRLADYLSYNEQFF
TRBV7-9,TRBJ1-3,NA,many,TGTGCCAGCAGCTTAGATCGAAACTATCCCTCTGGAAACACCATATATTTT,CASSLDRNYPSGNTIYF
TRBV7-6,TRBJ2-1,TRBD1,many,TGTGCCAGCAGCTTAACTAGACAGGGGGCTAACAATGAGCAGTTCTTC,CASSLTRQGANNEQFF
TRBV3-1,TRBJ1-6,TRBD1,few,TGTGCCAGCAGCTACAGGGGTGGTAATTCACCCCTCCACTTT,CASSYRGGNSPLHF
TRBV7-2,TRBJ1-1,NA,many,TGTGCCAGCGCGCCCCGGGGCCCTGAAGCTTTCTTT,CASAPRGPEAFF
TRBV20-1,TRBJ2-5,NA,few,TGCAGTGCTAGAGTTGAAGGTCGGCAAGAGACCCAGTACTTC,CSARVEGRQETQYF
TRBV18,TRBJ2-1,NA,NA,TGTGCCAGCTCACCACGAACCCAGGGGAATGAGCAGTTCTTC,CASSPRTQGNEQFF
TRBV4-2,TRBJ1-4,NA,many,TGTGCCAGCAGCCTTGACACGGCTAATGAAAAACTGTTTTTT,CASSLDTANEKLFF
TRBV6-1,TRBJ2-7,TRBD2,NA,TGTGCCAGCACCCCGCGGGGGACCTCCTACGAGCAGTACTTC,CASTPRGTSYEQYF
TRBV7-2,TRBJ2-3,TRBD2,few,TGTGCCAGCAGCTTATTTAGCGGGAGCGTCGGAGATACGCAGTATTTT,CASSLFSGSVGDTQYF
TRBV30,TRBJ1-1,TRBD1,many,TGTGCCTACCACAGGGGGGTGAACACTGAAGCTTTCTTT,CAYHRGVNTEAFF
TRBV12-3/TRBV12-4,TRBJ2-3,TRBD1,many,TGTGCCAGCAGCCCGGGACAGAGCACAGATACGCAGTATTTT,CASSPGQSTDTQYF
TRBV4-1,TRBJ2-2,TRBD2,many,TGCGCCAGCAGCCAAGATCAGGGACTAGCGGGAACCGGGGAGCTGTTTTTT,CASSQDQGLAGTGELFF
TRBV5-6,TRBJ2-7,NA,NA,TGTGCCAGCAGCGTCTTGGACAGCTACGAGCAGTACTTC,CASSVLDSYEQYF
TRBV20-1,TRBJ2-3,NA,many,TGCAGTGCTAGCCAGGCCACAGATACGCAGTATTTT,CSASQATDTQYF
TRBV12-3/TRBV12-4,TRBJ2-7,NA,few,TGTGCCAGCAGTCAAACGAAAGGGTACGAGCAGTACTTC,CASSQTKGYEQYF
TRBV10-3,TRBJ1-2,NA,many,TGTGCCATCAGTGAGTCCTTGGTCCGGCGTGGGGGCTACACCTTC,CAISESLVRRGGYTF
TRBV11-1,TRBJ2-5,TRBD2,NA,TGTGCCAGCAGCCCAGGAACTAGCGGGGGAGACCAAGAGACCCAGTACTTC,CASSPGTSGGDQETQYF
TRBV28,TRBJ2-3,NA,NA,TGTGCCAGCGGTGGGGTCTTACTCGCAGATACGCAGTATTTT,CASGGVLLADTQYF
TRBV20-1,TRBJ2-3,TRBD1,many,TGCAGTGCTAGAGTCGGACAGGGGAGAGGTGTAGATACGCAGTATTTT,CSARVGQGRGVDTQYF
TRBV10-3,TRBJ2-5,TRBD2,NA,TGTGCCATCAGTGAAGGGACTAGTATAGAGACCCAGTACTTC,CAISEGTSIETQYF
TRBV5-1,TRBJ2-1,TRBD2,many,TGCGCCAGCAGCTGGCGTAGCGGGGGGGGTGAGCAGTTCTTC,CASSWRSGGGEQFF
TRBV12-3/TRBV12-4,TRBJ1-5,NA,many,TGTGCCAGCAGTTTATGGGAGAATCAGCCCCAGCATTTT,CASSLWENQPQHF
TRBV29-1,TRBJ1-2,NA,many,TGCAGCGTTGCCGGAGCTAACTATGGCTACACCTTC,CSVAGANYGYTF
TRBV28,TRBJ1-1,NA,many,TGTGCCAGCAGTTTGCATACGGGACGGAACACTGAAGCTTTCTTT,CASSLHTGRNTEAFF
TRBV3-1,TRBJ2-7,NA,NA,TGTGCCAGCACCATAGCGTTAGGCTACGAGCAGTACTTC,CASTIALGYEQYF
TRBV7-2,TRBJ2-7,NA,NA,TGTGCCAGCAGTCCAAAGGTGTCGGACCTCTACGAGCAGTACTTC,CASSPKVSDLYEQYF
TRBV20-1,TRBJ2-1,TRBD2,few,TGCAGTGCTAGAGATTGGACTAGCGGGAGTACTGAGCAGTTCTTC,CSARDWTSGSTEQFF
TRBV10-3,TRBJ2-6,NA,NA,TGTGCCATCAGTGAGTCGAGATCTGGGACTGGGGCCAACGTCCTGACTTTC,CAISESRSGTGANVLTF